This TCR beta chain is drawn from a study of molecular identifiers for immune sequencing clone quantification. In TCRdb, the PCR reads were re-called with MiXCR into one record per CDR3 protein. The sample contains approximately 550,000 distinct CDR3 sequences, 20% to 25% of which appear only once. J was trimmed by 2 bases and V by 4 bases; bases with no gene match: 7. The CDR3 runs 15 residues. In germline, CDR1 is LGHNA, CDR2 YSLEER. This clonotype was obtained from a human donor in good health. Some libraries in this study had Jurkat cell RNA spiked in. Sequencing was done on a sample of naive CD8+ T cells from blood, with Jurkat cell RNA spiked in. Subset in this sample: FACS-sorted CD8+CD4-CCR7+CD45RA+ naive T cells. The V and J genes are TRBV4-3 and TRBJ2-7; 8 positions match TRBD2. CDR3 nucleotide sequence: TGCGCCAGCAGCCCAAGCGGGAGTACCCCCTACGAGCAGTACTTC. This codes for CASSPSGSTPYEQYF.